This T cell receptor (beta chain) was sequenced for a study of shared T cell receptors in the human thymus. V dropped 5 bases and J dropped 0 bases, with 11 bases sitting between them. CDR3 length equals 14 residues. Per germline, CDR1 SQVTM and CDR2 ANQGSEA. This clone occurred once. The method was immunoSEQ multiplex PCR; TCRdb's version includes in-frame clones alone and lacks a portion of them. The sample includes some 700,000 clones, roughly 90% of them seen just once. The sample also formed part of further work on human thymus T cells. From that report: Infants served as donors; they were healthy and Finnish and were having corrective surgery for congenital heart defects. Thymus specimens were resections from corrective heart surgery. What appeared biased in thymic and blood repertoires was the usage of V and J genes.

V gene TRBV29-1 combines with J gene TRBJ2-1, with a tentative D call TRBD1 (6 bases). The material sequenced was thymocytes. This TCR was sampled from a boy under two years old with a congenital heart defect. The chain's CDR3 is CSVPQGLSYNEQFF. Here the CDR3 DNA reads TGCAGCGTTCCACAGGGCCTCTCCTACAATGAGCAGTTCTTC.